Shown below are 6 T cell receptor beta chains from a single sample sequenced in a study of vaccination and CD4 T cells after COVID-19. No antigen has been identified for these receptors. The treatment denotes: roughly 10-day PBMC culture with coronavirus spike peptide pools or control peptides (ViraFEST assay). CD4+ T cells that had been cultured provided DNA sequenced with the Oncomine TCR Beta short-read assay. TCRdb fed the PCR reads into MiXCR, producing one record per CDR3 protein. The table records about 11,000 distinct CDR3 sequences, roughly 30% of them present only once. Sequencing was carried out using CD4+ T cells from blood, cultured in vitro. These receptors were collected from a human donor who had recovered from COVID-19.

The V and J genes are TRBV19 and TRBJ2-7; 7 bases are shared with TRBD1. CDR1 and CDR2 from the germline V gene are LNHDA and SQIVND (reference sequence). The CDR3 is 13 amino acids. J gave up 6 bases and V 3 bases, and 5 bases lay outside the gene matches. The CDR3 here is CASSIRNRGEQYF. DNA for the CDR3: TGTGCCAGTAGTATCCGAAACAGGGGCGAGCAGTACTTC. Based on the CDR3 plus reference TRBV19 and TRBJ2-7, the full variable domain is DGGITQSPKYLFRKEGQNVTLSCEQNLNHDAMYWYRQDPGQGLRLIYYSQIVNDFQKGDIAEGYSVSREKKESFPLTVTSAQKNPTAFYLCASSIRNRGEQYFGPGTRLTVT.

This clonotype has only a few counts. CDR3 coding DNA: TGTGCCAGCAGCCGAGACAGGGCGATCGAGCAGTACTTC. Translation: CASSRDRAIEQYF. The chain uses TRBV5-6 and TRBJ2-7; TRBD1 aligns across 7 bases. The junction had 7 bases not matched to a gene; V was cut back by 4 bases and J by 6 bases. The CDR3 is made up of 13 amino acids. Germline lookup yields CDR1 SGHDT and CDR2 YYEEEE.

This chain connects TRBV5-5 to TRBJ1-1; perhaps TRBD1 as D (5 bases). CDR3 length: 13 amino acids. Between the trimmed V and J ends, which lost 3 bases and 5 bases, there was a span of 11 bases. Germline CDR1 SGHKS, CDR2 YYEKEE (reference sequence). DNA for the CDR3: TGTGCCAGCAGCTCCATCCCAGGGACTGAAGCTTTCTTT. It encodes CASSSIPGTEAFF.

The chain couples TRBV10-1 to TRBJ2-1; 9 bases map to TRBD1. CDR1 and CDR2 from the germline V gene are WNHNN and SYGVQD (reference sequence). The CDR3 sequence is 13 residues long. The V segment lost 4 bases and the J segment 8 bases; nucleotides outside the gene matches: 3. In nucleotides, the CDR3 is TGCGCCAGCAGTGGGGGACAGGGCTATGAGCAGTTCTTC. This gives the protein CASSGGQGYEQFF.

To note about this clonotype: Here the CDR3 omits its conserved ending phenylalanine or tryptophan, so a read error is the likely source. The DNA is omitted, as the CDR3 cannot be located on it reliably, and the CDR3 follows TCRdb's listing. This chain links TRBV12-3 or TRBV12-4 with TRBJ2-1; the table calls TRBD2, which could not be checked here. The CDR3 totals 12 residues, both ends included. CDR3 sequence reads: CASRWLAGVWVV.

This clonotype was picked up a small number of times. The chain links TRBV27 to TRBJ2-3, with TRBD2 identical over 7 bases. Germline CDR1 is MNHEY and CDR2 is SMNVEV (reference sequence). With V trimmed by 7 bases and J by 2 bases, 12 bases remained unmatched. The CDR3 loop spans 16 amino acids. CDR3 loop: CASTTRASGLTDTQYF. The CDR3 DNA reads TGTGCCAGCACGACCCGGGCTAGCGGACTCACAGATACGCAGTATTTT.